Listed here are 24 T cell receptor beta chains from one sample, sequenced in a study of shared clonotypes between healthy human individuals. TCRdb's copy holds only in-frame clones and misses some; the assay was immunoSEQ multiplex PCR. The sample has around 2.1 million clones; roughly 91% are singletons. It was CD45RO-negative cells, positively selected for CCR7, that made up naive CD8 cells, with terminally differentiated effector memory CD45RA+ cells excluded. The sequenced sample was naive CD8+ T cells from PBMCs. These receptors all stem from a young man in good health. Some clones in this sample may be carry-over from other donors' samples.

V and J are TRBV11-2 and TRBJ2-7, with 9 positions matching TRBD1. Germline trimming cut 5 bases from V and 3 bases from J; bases unmatched to any gene: 8. The CDR3 spans 15 residues. From germline, CDR1 is SGHAT and CDR2 FQNNGV. This CDR3 is CASSQRGQGLYEQYF. CDR3 bases: TGTGCCAGCAGCCAAAGAGGACAGGGGCTCTACGAGCAGTACTTC.

The CDR3 is CASSRWGTSTYEQYF. CDR3 DNA: TGTGCCAGCAGCCGCTGGGGGACTAGCACCTACGAGCAGTACTTC. V is TRBV28 and J is TRBJ2-5; 9 nucleotides agree with TRBD2. The DNA matches TRBJ2-7 better at its end, which makes the J call doubtful. Germline assignment: CDR1 MDHEN and CDR2 SYDVKM. CDR3 size: 15 residues.

The rearrangement links TRBV19 to TRBJ2-3, with 7 bases identical to TRBD2. Germline CDR1 is LNHDA and CDR2 is SQIVND (reference sequence). V shed 11 bases and J 7 bases; nucleotides not matched to a gene: 12. The CDR3 is 13 residues long. Here the CDR3 DNA reads TGTGCCGGCGGAGCGGGACCCGGATATACGCAGTATTTT. It translates to CAGGAGPGYTQYF.

The CDR3 loop is CASSYTGSNTEAFF. CDR3 nucleotides: TGTGCCAGCAGCTACACAGGGTCGAACACTGAAGCTTTCTTT. The V and J genes are TRBV27 and TRBJ1-1; D may be TRBD1 (6 bases). CDR1 is MNHEY and CDR2 is SMNVEV in the germline V gene (reference sequence). There are 14 residues in the CDR3. The V and J ends lost 6 bases and 1 base respectively, with 12 bases between them.

J is TRBJ2-3 and V is TRBV2, with 7 bases fitting TRBD2. Germline V CDR1 and CDR2: SNHLY, FYNNEI. The CDR3 contains 15 residues. V lost 1 base, J lost 3 bases, and 4 bases stayed unmatched. CDR3 protein: CASSEGGRATDTQYF. The DNA for the CDR3 is TGTGCCAGCAGTGAAGGTGGGAGGGCGACAGATACGCAGTATTTT.

The table lists this clone with a count of one. The chain joins TRBV4-1 to TRBJ1-1; perhaps TRBD1 as D (6 bases). Germline V lookup: CDR1 MGHRA, CDR2 YSYEKL. This CDR3 region has 16 residues. V lost 0 bases, J lost 10 bases, and 21 bases lay in between. CDR3 sequence: CASSQDRGRGLSGAFF. The CDR3 region has the DNA TGCGCCAGCAGCCAAGATAGAGGCAGGGGCTTAAGCGGAGCTTTCTTT.

CDR3 loop: CASSMGIGLKYEQFF. As DNA, the CDR3 is TGTGCCAGTAGTATGGGGATTGGACTAAAATATGAGCAGTTCTTC. This chain joins TRBV19 and TRBJ2-1; a possible D gene is TRBD2 (6 bases). Per germline, CDR1 LNHDA and CDR2 SQIVND (reference sequence). Trimming cost V 3 bases and J 8 bases, with 17 bases left between them. This CDR3 spans 15 amino acids.

With regard to this clone: This CDR3 is also generated by other DNA sequences in the sample. The CDR3 loop is CASSERRTGAYEQYF. The CDR3 nucleotides are TGTGCCAGCAGTGAAAGACGGACAGGGGCCTACGAGCAGTACTTC. The chain couples TRBV6-1 to TRBJ2-7; TRBD1 agrees at 9 bases. Germline CDR1 is MNHNS and CDR2 is SASEGT. Trimming took 2 bases from V and 2 from J; bases not matched to a gene: 4. This CDR3 is 15 amino acids long.

The chain recombines TRBV7-2 with TRBJ2-1, with TRBD1 matching over 10 bases. Unmatched junction bases numbered 9, after V lost 5 bases and J lost 2 bases. CDR3 length: 17 residues. CDR1 is SGHTA and CDR2 is FQGNSA in the germline V gene. CDR3 sequence: CASSLGRGQGPYNEQFF. The CDR3 DNA sequence: TGTGCCAGCAGCCTAGGGCGGGGACAGGGGCCCTACAATGAGCAGTTCTTC.

V gene TRBV7-3 combines with J gene TRBJ2-7; 7 bases agree with TRBD2. In germline, CDR1 is SGHTA, CDR2 FQGTGA. CDR3 length: 15 amino acids. V dropped 7 bases and J dropped 0; count of bases not matched to a gene: 9. The CDR3 DNA reads TGTGCCAGCATGGGCGGCGGGAGTATCTCCTACGAGCAGTACTTC. Protein: CASMGGGSISYEQYF.

This clone was recorded once. The rearrangement joins TRBV6-1 to TRBJ1-4; perhaps TRBD1 as D (6 bases). The CDR3 runs to 14 residues. V gave up 8 bases and J gave up 6 bases, with 16 bases separating them. CDR1 MNHNS and CDR2 SASEGT come from the germline V gene. CDR3 protein: CASGQRQGYEKLFF. The CDR3 region has the DNA TGTGCCAGCGGACAGCGGCAGGGTTATGAAAAACTGTTTTTT.

The DNA for the CDR3 is TGCGCCAGCAGCCAAGCCTTTTCCCGCCAGGGGGCGCGGGATGAGCAGTTCTTC. Translation: CASSQAFSRQGARDEQFF. The V and J genes are TRBV4-3 and TRBJ2-1; 8 bases align to TRBD1. The V and J ends lost 1 base and 8 bases, in that order; junction bases with no gene match: 16. CDR1 LGHNA and CDR2 YSLEER come from the germline V gene. The CDR3 runs to 18 residues.

The gene calls are TRBV7-9 and TRBJ2-5; 8 positions agree with TRBD2. Germline CDR1 reads SEHNR; CDR2 reads FQNEAQ (reference sequence). CDR3 length: 16 amino acids. Trimming cost V 1 base and J 7 bases; bases outside gene matches: 11. The CDR3 DNA sequence: TGTGCCAGCAGCTTAGGGCTCCCGGGACTAGGGGCGACCCAGTACTTC. Translating it yields CASSLGLPGLGATQYF.

The chain couples TRBV6-5 to TRBJ2-7; a possible D gene is TRBD2 (6 bases). The germline V gene encodes CDR1 MNHEY and CDR2 SVGAGI. CDR3 length equals 16 residues. V lost 0 bases, J lost 3 bases, and 15 bases lay in between. The CDR3 nucleotides are TGTGCCAGCAGTTACTCGATCCCAGCGGGTGGCTACGAGCAGTACTTC. Protein sequence: CASSYSIPAGGYEQYF.

The CDR3 sequence: CASSLLPLDTQYF. The CDR3 DNA is TGTGCCAGCAGTTTATTACCCTTAGATACGCAGTATTTT. V gene TRBV28 combines with J gene TRBJ2-3; D is unresolved. This CDR3 is 13 amino acids long. CDR1 MDHEN and CDR2 SYDVKM come from the germline V gene. V was cut by 1 base and J by 5 bases, with 7 bases left in between.

V is TRBV9 and J is TRBJ2-1; D gene unclear. This CDR3 spans 14 amino acids. V was trimmed by 0 bases and J by 8 bases, leaving 12 bases between them. Germline V gives CDR1 SGDLS, CDR2 YYNGEE. This chain's CDR3 is CASSVDGPLDEQFF. CDR3 nucleotides: TGTGCCAGCAGCGTAGACGGACCGTTGGATGAGCAGTTCTTC.

The chain links TRBV15 to TRBJ2-1, with D hard to call. CDR1 is LNHNV and CDR2 is YYDKDF in the germline V gene (reference sequence). The CDR3 consists of 14 residues. V was trimmed by 1 base and J by 5 bases, leaving 9 bases between them. Here the CDR3 reads CATSRGSFDNEQFF. The CDR3 DNA reads TGTGCCACCAGCAGAGGATCCTTTGACAATGAGCAGTTCTTC.

The V call is TRBV7-2, the J call TRBJ2-7, with D unclear. The V and J ends lost 0 bases and 5 bases respectively, with 5 bases between them. The germline gives CDR1 SGHTA, CDR2 FQGNSA. The CDR3 length is 12 residues. As DNA, the CDR3 is TGTGCCAGCAGCTTAGCAAGGGACGAGCAGTACTTC. Its protein is CASSLARDEQYF.

This sequence joins TRBV14 and TRBJ1-4; D ambiguous. Germline V gene data show CDR1 as SGHDN and CDR2 as FVKESK. CDR3 length equals 15 residues. The V and J ends lost 1 base and 3 bases respectively, with 9 bases between them. This CDR3 reads CASSQVGKPNEKLFF. The DNA of the CDR3 is TGTGCCAGCAGCCAAGTTGGGAAGCCTAATGAAAAACTGTTTTTT.

The chain couples TRBV6-1 to TRBJ1-2; D unresolved. The ends were cut back, 3 bases at V and 6 bases at J, with 20 bases in the middle. The CDR3 length is 16 residues. From germline, CDR1 is MNHNS and CDR2 SASEGT. The CDR3 spells CASSDRKRLIQDGYTF. For the CDR3, the DNA is TGTGCCAGCAGTGATCGGAAGCGGCTCATCCAAGATGGCTACACCTTC.

For this clone: This CDR3 is also generated by other DNA sequences in the sample. The rearrangement links TRBV5-6 to TRBJ1-5; unclear D gene. V lost 2 bases and J 1 base, leaving 7 bases between the germline ends. Germline-derived CDR1 and CDR2 are SGHDT and YYEEEE. The CDR3 consists of 14 residues. The CDR3: CASSLVGSNQPQHF. The CDR3 DNA follows: TGTGCCAGCAGCTTAGTAGGAAGCAATCAGCCCCAGCATTTT.

The chain recombines TRBV9 with TRBJ2-1, with a tentative D call TRBD2 (6 bases). This CDR3 spans 19 amino acids. CDR1 and CDR2 from the germline V gene are SGDLS and YYNGEE. The V gene lost 4 bases and the J gene lost 6 bases, with 29 bases spanning the gap. The CDR3 bases are TGTGCCAGCAGCCCATCCGCCGGGGCTGGGGACTGGCCGCCCAATGAGCAGTTCTTC. It translates to CASSPSAGAGDWPPNEQFF.

V is TRBV6-6 and J is TRBJ2-7, with 10 positions matching TRBD1. V lost 2 bases to trimming and J lost 5 bases; unmatched junction nucleotides: 6. Germline CDR1 reads MNHNY; CDR2 reads SVGAGI (reference sequence). The CDR3 extends over 15 amino acids. The CDR3 spells CASSYLRGQGNEQYF. As DNA, the CDR3 is TGTGCCAGCAGTTACCTTCGGGGACAGGGGAACGAGCAGTACTTC.

The chain links TRBV5-1 to TRBJ2-4; 8 bases are a match to TRBD2. This CDR3 has 18 amino acids. After removal of 5 bases from V and 1 base from J, the junction contained 14 bases not matched to a gene. Germline CDR1 reads SGHRS; CDR2 reads YFSETQ. The CDR3 DNA reads TGCGCCAGCAGAATGACTAGCGCTTACCCCGGGGCCAAAAACATTCAGTACTTC. Amino acids: CASRMTSAYPGAKNIQYF.